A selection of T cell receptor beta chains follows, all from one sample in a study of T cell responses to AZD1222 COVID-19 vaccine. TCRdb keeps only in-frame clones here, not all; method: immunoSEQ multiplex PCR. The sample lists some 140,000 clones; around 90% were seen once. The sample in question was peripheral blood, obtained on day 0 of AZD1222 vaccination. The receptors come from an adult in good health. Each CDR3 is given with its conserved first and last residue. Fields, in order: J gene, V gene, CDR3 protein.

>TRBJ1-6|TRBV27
CASSFRQGPLHF
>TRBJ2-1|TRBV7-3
CASSKAGGSYNEQFF
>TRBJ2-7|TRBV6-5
CASTPTGVGEQYF
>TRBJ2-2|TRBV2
CASTLGGTQWLFF
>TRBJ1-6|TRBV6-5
CASSSAGAQSSPLHF
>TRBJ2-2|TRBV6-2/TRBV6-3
CASSSRTVNTGELFF
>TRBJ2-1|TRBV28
CASSPGAVTYNEQFF
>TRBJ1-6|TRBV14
CASSRTISYNSPLHF
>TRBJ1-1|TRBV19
CASSSPGSNTEAFF
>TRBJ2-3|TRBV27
CASSLRGVRGISDTQYF
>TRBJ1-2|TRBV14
CASSPDRAGYGYTF
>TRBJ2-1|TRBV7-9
CASSFVARTYNEQFF
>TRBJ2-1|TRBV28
CASSTPRGVSGNEQFF
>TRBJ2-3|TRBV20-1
CSADRADTQYF
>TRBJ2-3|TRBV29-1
CSVVEGTDTQYF
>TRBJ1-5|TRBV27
CASRQGSQPQHF
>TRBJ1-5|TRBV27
CASSLEGRGQPQHF
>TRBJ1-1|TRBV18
CASSYRGNTEAFF
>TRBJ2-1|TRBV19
CASRRQGAYNEQFF
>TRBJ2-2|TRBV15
CATSRDRLNTGELFF
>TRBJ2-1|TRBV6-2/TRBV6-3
CASSSRWGSYSYNEQFF
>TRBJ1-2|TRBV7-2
CASSLAGSGQDYGYTF
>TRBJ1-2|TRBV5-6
CASSLWDSALGYTF
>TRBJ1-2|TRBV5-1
CASSRGDRDFDYGYTF
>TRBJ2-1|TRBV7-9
CASSPREGYGRRYNEQFF
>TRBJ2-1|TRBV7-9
CASSSPYTYNEQFF
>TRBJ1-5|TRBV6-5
CASSLDRASNQPQHF
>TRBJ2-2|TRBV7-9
CASSLAGNTGELFF
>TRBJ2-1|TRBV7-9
CASSSWMGRDNEQFF
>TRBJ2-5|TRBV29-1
CSGGTSGSRETQYF
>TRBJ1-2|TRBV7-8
CASSPRGGSNYGYTF
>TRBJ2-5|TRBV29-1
CSVEGLAGEETQYF
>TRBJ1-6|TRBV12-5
CASEDRVGNSPLHF
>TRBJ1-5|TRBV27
CASSLDGYQPQHF
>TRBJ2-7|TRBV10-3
CAISLSGLHYEQYF
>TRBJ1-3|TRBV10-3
CAISESAGLNTIYF
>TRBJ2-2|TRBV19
CASSIRGPGGELFF
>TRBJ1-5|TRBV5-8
CASSLMNNQPQHF
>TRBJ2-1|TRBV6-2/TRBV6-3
CASRYRVGNEQFF